This T cell receptor beta chain comes out of a study of blood T cell repertoires in COVID-19. CDR3 length: 13 residues. Trimming shortened V by 0 bases and J by 8 bases, and 9 bases separated the two germline ends. Germline V gene data show CDR1 as SGHRS and CDR2 as YFSETQ. In the original processing: Cell counts per sample came from amplifying reference gene primers. TCRdb's copy holds only in-frame clones and misses some; the assay was immunoSEQ multiplex PCR. V and J calls and clone size come straight from that table; D and trimming were deduced from the DNA. The sample records roughly 110,000 clones, about 89% being singletons.

V is TRBV5-1 and J is TRBJ2-1; a weak D match, TRBD2 (6 bases). This receptor was identified in a man aged 35 to 55 with active or convalescent COVID-19. The source material was peripheral blood. This CDR3 reads CASSLGREHEQFF. The CDR3 DNA reads TGCGCCAGCAGCTTGGGGAGGGAACATGAGCAGTTCTTC.